These 20 T cell receptor beta chains share one sample of origin, sequenced in a study of T cell changes during pregnancy in multiple sclerosis. The protocol was immunoSEQ multiplex PCR, while the TCRdb copy is restricted to in-frame clones and leaves out a portion. The sample shows 65,000 to 90,000 clones, around 90% of them seen only once. Source: CD4+ T cells from peripheral blood mononuclear cells, taken after pregnancy. The receptors here all came from a female donor with multiple sclerosis, enrolled in a pregnancy study.

The J gene is TRBJ2-2, the V gene TRBV7-7; tentatively, D is TRBD2 (7 bases). From germline, CDR1 is SSHAT and CDR2 FNYEAQ (reference sequence). V was trimmed by 5 bases and J by 4 bases, leaving 17 bases between them. The length of the CDR3 is 16 residues. CDR3 protein: CASSPWGGQSTGELFF. Here the CDR3 DNA reads TGTGCCAGCAGCCCCTGGGGGGGGCAATCCACCGGGGAGCTGTTTTTT.

In DNA, the CDR3 is TGTGCCAGCAGTGTAAGGACCCCGGGGACTGAAGCTTTCTTT. Its protein is CASSVRTPGTEAFF. The chain joins TRBV6-1 to TRBJ1-1; no firm D call. Germline V lookup: CDR1 MNHNS, CDR2 SASEGT. V was pared by 4 bases and J by 5 bases, with 14 bases between. CDR3 size: 14 residues.

The chain uses TRBV19 and TRBJ1-2; weak D call: TRBD1 (6 bases). The germline V gene has CDR1 LNHDA and CDR2 SQIVND (reference sequence). The CDR3 has 17 amino acids. Trimming cost V 7 bases and J 8 bases, with 29 bases left between them. The CDR3 here is CASIPRGRTGQGGGYTF. CDR3 coding DNA: TGTGCCAGTATACCCAGGGGCCGAACGGGTCAAGGCGGAGGCTACACCTTC.

This clone was detected only once. The gene calls are TRBV5-1 and TRBJ2-3; D uncertain. CDR1 SGHRS and CDR2 YFSETQ come from the germline V gene. This CDR3 has 14 residues. V dropped 0 bases and J dropped 1 base, with 6 bases sitting between them. CDR3 DNA: TGCGCCAGCAGCTTGGGCGGTGGCACAGATACGCAGTATTTT. Translating it yields CASSLGGGTDTQYF.

The gene calls are TRBV21-1 and TRBJ2-7; the D call TRBD2 from the table was never checked on the DNA. TRBV21-1 is designated a pseudogene. The CDR3 totals 17 residues. Written as DNA, the CDR3 is TGTGCCAGCAGCCCTGGGACTAGCGGGGTACGGGGGAAAGAGCAGTACTTC. Protein product: CASSPGTSGVRGKEQYF.

The chain links TRBV6-1 to TRBJ1-2, with D perhaps matching TRBD1 (6 bases). V lost 10 bases and J 10 bases, leaving 13 bases between the germline ends. The CDR3 is 10 residues long. From germline, CDR1 is MNHNS and CDR2 SASEGT. The CDR3 sequence is CAIHRVDYTF. The CDR3 nucleotides are TGTGCCATTCACAGGGTAGACTACACCTTC.

The chain carries TRBV19 and TRBJ2-7; TRBD1 matches 7 bases. With V trimmed by 5 bases and J by 9 bases, 13 bases remained unmatched. Germline loops: CDR1 LNHDA, CDR2 SQIVND (reference sequence). This CDR3 has 14 amino acids. CDR3 sequence: CASSPSGQVLGQYF. The DNA for the CDR3 is TGTGCCAGTAGTCCCTCCGGACAGGTCCTGGGGCAGTACTTC. Combining the CDR3 with reference TRBV19 and TRBJ2-7 gives the whole variable domain DGGITQSPKYLFRKEGQNVTLSCEQNLNHDAMYWYRQDPGQGLRLIYYSQIVNDFQKGDIAEGYSVSREKKESFPLTVTSAQKNPTAFYLCASSPSGQVLGQYFGPGTRLTVT.

This clone was counted a single time. The V and J genes are TRBV6-6 and TRBJ2-1; TRBD2 matches 8 bases. CDR3 size: 14 residues. The ends lost 3 bases at V and 6 bases at J; junction bases unmatched: 4. The germline V gene has CDR1 MNHNY and CDR2 SVGAGI (reference sequence). CDR3 in DNA: TGTGCCAGCAGTTATGGGACTAGGCGCAATGAGCAGTTCTTC. Its protein is CASSYGTRRNEQFF.

The chain employs TRBV30 and TRBJ2-5; D ambiguous. Per germline, CDR1 GTSNPN and CDR2 SVGIG (reference sequence). The CDR3 length is 12 residues. V was clipped by 1 base and J by 4 bases, with 7 bases between them. The CDR3, as DNA: TGTGCCTGGAGTGAAACCGGAGAGACCCAGTACTTC. Amino acid sequence: CAWSETGETQYF.

The chain has TRBV7-2 and TRBJ2-3; 12 nucleotides agree with TRBD2. The CDR3 spans 15 residues. Germline V gives CDR1 SGHTA, CDR2 FQGNSA. V dropped 5 bases and J dropped 8; count of bases not matched to a gene: 8. The CDR3 nucleotides read TGTGCCAGCAGCCGTACTAGCGGGGGGTTGGTTACGCAGTATTTT. Translated, it gives CASSRTSGGLVTQYF.

The chain carries TRBV6-1 and TRBJ2-5, with 8 bases identical to TRBD2. V lost 1 base to trimming and J lost 5 bases; unmatched junction nucleotides: 6. Germline V gene data show CDR1 as MNHNS and CDR2 as SASEGT. This CDR3 region has 15 residues. CDR3 in DNA: TGTGCCAGCAGTGAAGGCCGACTAGCGCAGGAGACCCAGTACTTC. It translates to CASSEGRLAQETQYF.

This chain uses TRBV6-6 with TRBJ2-1, with unresolved D. This CDR3 comprises 13 residues. Trimming removed 2 bases from V and 2 bases from J, with 4 bases in between. Germline V gene data show CDR1 as MNHNY and CDR2 as SVGAGI (reference sequence). The DNA for the CDR3 is TGTGCCAGCAGTTACGTCACCTACAATGAGCAGTTCTTC. This gives the protein CASSYVTYNEQFF.

The chain has TRBV27 and TRBJ1-2, with D perhaps matching TRBD1 (5 bases). Germline CDR1 and CDR2: MNHEY and SMNVEV (reference sequence). Trimming stripped 6 bases from V and 8 bases from J, with 16 bases between. The CDR3 contains 13 residues. CDR3 region: CASRVGGGGGYTF. The CDR3 coding sequence is TGTGCCAGCAGGGTGGGGGGGGGAGGAGGCTACACCTTC.

This chain connects TRBV5-4 to TRBJ1-1, with D hard to call. The germline V gene encodes CDR1 SGHNT and CDR2 YYREEE (reference sequence). The CDR3 is 14 residues long. The V and J ends lost 1 base and 0 bases respectively, with 7 bases between them. CDR3 coding DNA: TGTGCCAGCAGCTTGTCGGGGATGAACACTGAAGCTTTCTTT. Protein product: CASSLSGMNTEAFF.

The gene calls are TRBV18 and TRBJ2-5; 7 bases fit TRBD1. CDR1 is KGHSH and CDR2 is LQKENI in the germline V gene. The CDR3 totals 14 residues. J gave up 1 base and V 3 bases, and 2 bases lay outside the gene matches. CDR3 coding DNA: TGTGCCAGCTCACCCCGGGACAGCCAAGAGACCCAGTACTTC. Translation: CASSPRDSQETQYF. Full variable domain (rest looked up from reference TRBV18 and TRBJ2-5): NAGVMQNPRHLVRRRGQEARLRCSPMKGHSHVYWYRQLPEEGLKFMVYLQKENIIDESGMPKERFSAEFPKEGPSILRIQQVVRGDSAAYFCASSPRDSQETQYFGPGTRLLVL.

The chain links TRBV28 to TRBJ2-7, with D perhaps TRBD1 (6 bases). Per the germline V gene, CDR1 is MDHEN and CDR2 is SYDVKM. V was trimmed by 2 bases and J by 6 bases, leaving 11 bases between them. The CDR3 spans 13 residues. The CDR3 DNA follows: TGTGCCAGCAGTTTAAGCTCCAGGGGCGAGCAGTACTTC. Translation gives CASSLSSRGEQYF. Complete variable domain (other parts from reference TRBV28 and TRBJ2-7): DVKVTQSSRYLVKRTGEKVFLECVQDMDHENMFWYRQDPGLGLRLIYFSYDVKMKEKGDIPEGYSVSREKKERFSLILESASTNQTSMYLCASSLSSRGEQYFGPGTRLTVT.

The chain joins TRBV29-1 to TRBJ2-1, with 8 bases identical to TRBD2. The CDR3 totals 17 residues. Per germline, CDR1 SQVTM and CDR2 ANQGSEA. Germline trimming cut 7 bases from V and 9 bases from J; bases unmatched to any gene: 23. The DNA of the CDR3 is TGCAGCGGGTGTTCTGCGGGAGGCCGGTTTTTGTACTGTGAGCAGTTCTTC. Translated: CSGCSAGGRFLYCEQFF.

This rearrangement joins TRBV6-6 to TRBJ1-5; D not certain. Trimming stripped 7 bases from V and 2 bases from J, with 15 bases between. The germline gives CDR1 MNHNY, CDR2 SVGAGI (reference sequence). The CDR3 has 15 amino acids. The CDR3 protein is CASMEAGEGNQPQHF. CDR3 nucleotide sequence: TGTGCCAGCATGGAGGCCGGGGAGGGCAATCAGCCCCAGCATTTT.

This clone was recorded only once. The gene calls are TRBV2 and TRBJ1-5; D gene uncertain. The CDR3 totals 13 residues. Germline lookup yields CDR1 SNHLY and CDR2 FYNNEI. The ends were cut back, 3 bases at V and 5 bases at J, with 8 bases in the middle. This CDR3 reads CASSDGSYQPQHF. The CDR3 nucleotides are TGTGCCAGCAGTGATGGGAGCTATCAGCCCCAGCATTTT.

This clone is a singleton in its sample. This sequence joins TRBV29-1 and TRBJ1-2, with no clear D. The CDR3 has 12 amino acids. CDR1 and CDR2 from the germline V gene are SQVTM and ANQGSEA. With 3 bases removed from V and 4 bases from J, the gap between germline ends came to 9 bases. The CDR3 spells CSVEASGYGYTF. The DNA of the CDR3 is TGCAGCGTTGAGGCCTCTGGCTATGGCTACACCTTC.